A single sample gave rise to the 23 T cell receptor beta chains below, sequenced in a study of shared T cell receptors in the human thymus (dated by TCRdb to the early 2020s). Library preparation was by the immunoSEQ multiplex PCR assay. TCRdb obtained this table from immuneACCESS and retained in-frame rearrangements with V and J assigned. These tables miss some clones; where compared with another copy, unresolved V genes account for less than half of the shortfall, and the remainder is unexplained. Across this sample there are 630,000 or so clones, with around 87% seen only once. The ten largest clones take up 0.0094% of the sample. These data also formed part of another study, on human thymus T cells.

What was sequenced was thymocytes. Every receptor here comes from a boy in the first two years of life with a congenital heart defect. Donor details come from another sample of the same person, matched by shared clones.

Here the CDR3 reads CASSGQGANNQPQHF. CDR3 in DNA: TGTGCCAGCAGCGGTCAGGGGGCTAACAATCAGCCCCAGCATTTT. The chain uses TRBV7-9 and TRBJ1-5; TRBD1 agrees at 8 bases. The germline V gene encodes CDR1 SEHNR and CDR2 FQNEAQ (reference sequence). CDR3 length equals 15 residues. Trimming took 5 bases from V and 3 from J; bases not matched to a gene: 6.

This chain uses TRBV7-2 with TRBJ2-1; 9 bases map to TRBD2. The CDR3 is made up of 17 amino acids. Per germline, CDR1 SGHTA and CDR2 FQGNSA. Trimming removed 6 bases from V and 0 bases from J; junction bases left unmatched: 9. The CDR3 nucleotides are TGTGCCAGCAGTCTAACTAGCGGGCAAAGCTCCTACAATGAGCAGTTCTTC. Its translation is CASSLTSGQSSYNEQFF.

CDR3 protein: CASRVWSGRWETQYF. Written as DNA, the CDR3 is TGTGCCAGCAGAGTTTGGAGCGGGAGATGGGAGACCCAGTACTTC. J is TRBJ2-5 and V is TRBV5-4; 8 positions match TRBD2. Germline-derived CDR1 and CDR2 are SGHNT and YYREEE (reference sequence). The CDR3 loop spans 15 amino acids. J gave up 5 bases and V 5 bases, and 11 bases lay outside the gene matches. Filled out from reference TRBV5-4 and TRBJ2-5, the complete variable domain reads ETGVTQSPTHLIKTRGQQVTLRCSSQSGHNTVSWYQQALGQGPQFIFQYYREEENGRGNFPPRFSGLQFPNYSSELNVNALELDDSALYLCASRVWSGRWETQYFGPGTRLLVL.

This clone was recorded only once. The rearrangement uses TRBV5-1 and TRBJ2-7; 7 positions agree with TRBD1. V lost 3 bases, J lost 4 bases, and 7 bases stayed unmatched. Germline CDR1 SGHRS, CDR2 YFSETQ. The CDR3 covers 14 residues. CDR3: CASSWRQGIYEQYF. CDR3 coding DNA: TGCGCCAGCAGCTGGAGACAGGGAATATACGAGCAGTACTTC. Using reference TRBV5-1 and TRBJ2-7 for the parts outside the CDR3, the full variable domain is KAGVTQTPRYLIKTRGQQVTLSCSPISGHRSVSWYQQTPGQGLQFLFEYFSETQRNKGNFPGRFSGRQFSNSRSEMNVSTLELGDSALYLCASSWRQGIYEQYFGPGTRLTVT.

This clone was counted a few times. V usage is TRBV6-6 and J usage is TRBJ1-6, with 10 bases identical to TRBD1. This CDR3 has 16 residues. The V segment lost 2 bases and the J segment 7 bases; nucleotides outside the gene matches: 5. Per the germline V gene, CDR1 is MNHNY and CDR2 is SVGAGI (reference sequence). The CDR3 loop reads CASSYRQGAGNSPLHF. The CDR3 nucleotides read TGTGCCAGCAGTTACCGACAGGGGGCAGGGAATTCACCCCTCCACTTT.

The chain has TRBV6-6 and TRBJ2-1; TRBD2 might be the D (5 bases). The V gene lost 8 bases and the J gene lost 7 bases, with 15 bases spanning the gap. Germline V gives CDR1 MNHNY, CDR2 SVGAGI (reference sequence). The CDR3 loop spans 13 amino acids. DNA for the CDR3: TGTGCCAGCCAACCCTTGAGGGAGAATGAGCAGTTCTTC. Its translation is CASQPLRENEQFF.

The J gene is TRBJ2-3, the V gene TRBV28, with D unresolved. CDR1 and CDR2 (germline): MDHEN, SYDVKM. The CDR3 spans 14 residues. The ends were cut back, 6 bases at V and 0 bases at J, with 10 bases in the middle. The CDR3 nucleotides read TGTGCCAGCAGAAACACAATGAGCACAGATACGCAGTATTTT. Its protein is CASRNTMSTDTQYF.

The rearrangement links TRBV6-5 to TRBJ2-5, with D uncertain. Trimming took off 6 bases at V and 1 base at J, with 15 bases between the two ends. The CDR3 extends over 15 amino acids. The germline gives CDR1 MNHEY, CDR2 SVGAGI. The CDR3 DNA is TGTGCCAGCAGCCACAAACAGCCCCTCCAAGAGACCCAGTACTTC. Protein product: CASSHKQPLQETQYF.

Worth noting for this clone: The sample contains more than one DNA sequence encoding this CDR3. V and J are TRBV5-4 and TRBJ2-3, with 11 bases matching TRBD2. The germline gives CDR1 SGHNT, CDR2 YYREEE (reference sequence). With V trimmed by 3 bases and J by 2 bases, 2 bases remained unmatched. The CDR3 has 15 amino acids. CDR3 nucleotide sequence: TGTGCCAGCAGCTCGGGACTAGCGGTCACAGATACGCAGTATTTT. Its protein product is CASSSGLAVTDTQYF.

This sequence joins TRBV2 and TRBJ1-1; tentative D call: TRBD1 (5 bases). The CDR3 contains 16 residues. Germline V gene data show CDR1 as SNHLY and CDR2 as FYNNEI. V lost 2 bases and J 5 bases, leaving 18 bases between the germline ends. The CDR3 coding sequence is TGTGCCAGCAGTGAACCCAGGGACGGGGGAGGGACTGAAGCTTTCTTT. Translation: CASSEPRDGGGTEAFF.

This chain uses TRBV5-1 with TRBJ2-3; TRBD2 agrees at 12 bases. V gave up 5 bases and J gave up 0 bases; unmatched junction bases: 10. The CDR3 has 18 amino acids. Germline CDR1 SGHRS, CDR2 YFSETQ. CDR3 region: CASRREVGTSGSTDTQYF. The CDR3 DNA sequence: TGCGCCAGCAGGCGAGAGGTAGGGACTAGCGGGAGCACAGATACGCAGTATTTT.

J is TRBJ1-3 and V is TRBV5-1, with 8 positions matching TRBD1. There are 16 residues in the CDR3. With V trimmed by 1 base and J by 4 bases, 7 bases remained unmatched. The germline V gene encodes CDR1 SGHRS and CDR2 YFSETQ. CDR3 sequence: CASSLLDRDRGNTIYF. CDR3 nucleotide sequence: TGCGCCAGCAGCTTGTTAGACCGGGACAGGGGAAACACCATATATTTT.

The chain recombines TRBV11-2 with TRBJ2-1; the match to TRBD2 covers 8 bases. The V segment lost 3 bases and the J segment 5 bases; nucleotides outside the gene matches: 12. Germline CDR1 and CDR2: SGHAT and FQNNGV. The CDR3 is 17 residues long. The CDR3 coding sequence is TGTGCCAGCAGCTTGAAAGGAGCGGGAGTTAACCACAATGAGCAGTTCTTC. Amino acids: CASSLKGAGVNHNEQFF.

The V gene is TRBV5-1, the J gene TRBJ1-2, with unresolved D. Germline assignment: CDR1 SGHRS and CDR2 YFSETQ. The CDR3 runs 13 residues. V lost 2 bases and J 4 bases, leaving 9 bases between the germline ends. CDR3 in DNA: TGCGCCAGCAGCTTAGCCTCAGGCTATGGCTACACCTTC. The encoded protein is CASSLASGYGYTF.

The chain recombines TRBV28 with TRBJ2-1; unclear D gene. This CDR3 spans 11 amino acids. The germline V gene encodes CDR1 MDHEN and CDR2 SYDVKM. V was shortened by 5 bases and J by 6 bases, with 5 bases between the two germline ends. The CDR3 here is CASSPSNEQFF. CDR3 nucleotides: TGTGCCAGCAGTCCATCCAATGAGCAGTTCTTC.

The rearrangement uses TRBV14 and TRBJ1-1, with D possibly matching TRBD1 (6 bases). Germline loops: CDR1 SGHDN, CDR2 FVKESK. CDR3 length equals 17 residues. The ends were cut back, 4 bases at V and 0 bases at J, with 18 bases in the middle. CDR3 sequence: CASSPYAGASMNTEAFF. Written as DNA, the CDR3 is TGTGCCAGCAGCCCGTATGCGGGGGCTTCCATGAACACTGAAGCTTTCTTT. Supplemented by reference TRBV14 and TRBJ1-1, the full variable domain reads EAGVTQFPSHSVIEKGQTVTLRCDPISGHDNLYWYRRVMGKEIKFLLHFVKESKQDESGMPNNRFLAERTGGTYSTLKVQPAELEDSGVYFCASSPYAGASMNTEAFFGQGTRLTVV.

CDR3 sequence: CASSRGQVPGDEQYF. In DNA form, the CDR3 reads TGCGCCAGCAGCCGAGGACAAGTGCCGGGGGACGAGCAGTACTTC. The chain is built from TRBV4-3 and TRBJ2-7; D may be TRBD2 (6 bases). From germline, CDR1 is LGHNA and CDR2 YSLEER. Trimming took 4 bases from V and 5 from J, leaving 18 bases between them. The CDR3 is made up of 15 amino acids.

J is TRBJ2-1 and V is TRBV7-3; 14 nucleotides match TRBD2. CDR1 and CDR2 from the germline V gene are SGHTA and FQGTGA. This CDR3 has 18 amino acids. V dropped 3 bases and J dropped 1; count of bases not matched to a gene: 5. The CDR3 sequence: CASSLGLAGDKSYNEQFF. CDR3 coding DNA: TGTGCCAGCAGCTTGGGACTAGCGGGGGATAAATCCTACAATGAGCAGTTCTTC.

V is TRBV5-6 and J is TRBJ2-2; tentative D call: TRBD2 (5 bases). This CDR3 is built from 16 residues. V was cut by 0 bases and J by 4 bases, with 13 bases left in between. The germline V gene encodes CDR1 SGHDT and CDR2 YYEEEE. The CDR3 nucleotides read TGTGCCAGCAGCTTGGATCGGGGAGTGGGCACCGGGGAGCTGTTTTTT. Encoded protein: CASSLDRGVGTGELFF.

A single count supports this clone. J is TRBJ2-7 and V is TRBV10-3; D is possibly TRBD2 (6 bases). The CDR3 contains 15 residues. Germline V CDR1 and CDR2: ENHRY, SYGVKD. Trimming stripped 2 bases from V and 6 bases from J, with 17 bases between. The CDR3, as DNA: TGTGCCATCAGTGAGGGGGGGTTAGGTTGGTTCGAGCAGTACTTC. It codes for CAISEGGLGWFEQYF.

The V and J genes are TRBV14 and TRBJ1-1; D gene ambiguous. The CDR3 loop spans 15 amino acids. CDR1 is SGHDN and CDR2 is FVKESK in the germline V gene. V gave up 0 bases and J gave up 2 bases, with 10 bases separating them. The CDR3 sequence is CASSQETGGNTEAFF. The CDR3 DNA sequence: TGTGCCAGCAGCCAAGAGACGGGAGGAAACACTGAAGCTTTCTTT.

The chain has TRBV19 and TRBJ2-1; 10 positions agree with TRBD2. The V gene end was trimmed by 5 bases and the J gene end by 7 bases; junction bases not matched to a gene: 2. Germline assignment: CDR1 LNHDA and CDR2 SQIVND (reference sequence). CDR3 length: 13 residues. The CDR3 bases are TGTGCCAGTAGTCTAGCGGGAGCGAATGAGCAGTTCTTC. The encoded protein is CASSLAGANEQFF. Full variable domain (remainder filled in from reference TRBV19 and TRBJ2-1): DGGITQSPKYLFRKEGQNVTLSCEQNLNHDAMYWYRQDPGQGLRLIYYSQIVNDFQKGDIAEGYSVSREKKESFPLTVTSAQKNPTAFYLCASSLAGANEQFFGPGTRLTVL.

The rearrangement links TRBV10-3 to TRBJ2-7; D is uncertain. CDR1 and CDR2 from the germline V gene are ENHRY and SYGVKD. Between the trimmed V and J ends, which lost 0 bases and 2 bases, there was a span of 14 bases. The CDR3 length is 16 residues. In DNA, the CDR3 is TGTGCCATCAGTGAGTCATTGAGTCGTGCTCCCTACGAGCAGTACTTC. Its protein is CAISESLSRAPYEQYF.